The next 9 T cell receptor beta chains were all read from a single sample in a study of beta chain features in type 1 diabetes. Of the isolated RNA, all was reverse transcribed, and so the sequenced material was expressed TCRB transcripts. Here immunoSEQ multiplex PCR was the method, and the copy in TCRdb shows in-frame clones only, minus some. This sample yields 400,000 to 600,000 clones, of which about 29% are seen a single time; 0.06% to 0.07% belongs to the top ten. The sample consisted of naive CD4+ T cells from blood. The receptors here all came from a man younger than 35 in good health.

There are a few counts of this clone. For the CDR3, the DNA is TGTGCCATCAGTGTGGACAACCAAGAGACCCAGTACTTC. Translating it yields CAISVDNQETQYF. V usage is TRBV10-3 and J usage is TRBJ2-5; maybe TRBD1 (5 bases). This CDR3 has 13 amino acids. The ends were cut back, 4 bases at V and 0 bases at J, with 6 bases in the middle. Germline CDR1 is ENHRY and CDR2 is SYGVKD.

As to this clone: This sample also contains other DNA sequences that code for the same CDR3. In DNA form, the CDR3 reads TGTGCCTGGAGTCGGAGAGGGACCCTTCAAGAGACCCAGTACTTC. It codes for CAWSRRGTLQETQYF. This chain connects TRBV30 to TRBJ2-5; tentatively, D is TRBD1 or TRBD2 (5 bases each). The length of the CDR3 is 15 residues. Germline CDR1 GTSNPN, CDR2 SVGIG (reference sequence). The V gene lost 2 bases and the J gene lost 2 bases, with 15 bases spanning the gap.

The V call is TRBV2, the J call TRBJ2-1, with 9 bases fitting TRBD1. Per germline, CDR1 SNHLY and CDR2 FYNNEI. Trimming removed 5 bases from V and 6 bases from J; junction bases left unmatched: 8. The CDR3 is 15 amino acids. CDR3 nucleotides: TGTGCCAGCAGTACCGGGACAGGGCGGGCCAATGAGCAGTTCTTC. This translates into CASSTGTGRANEQFF.

The table lists this clone with a few counts. This chain links TRBV4-1 with TRBJ1-2, with D tentatively TRBD1 (5 bases). The germline V and J ends were trimmed by 6 bases and 8 bases, with 25 bases remaining between them. The V gene's germline CDR1 is MGHRA and CDR2 YSYEKL. CDR3 length: 16 residues. The CDR3 nucleotides are TGCGCCAGCAGTCCCACCGGGACCCCCATGTTTGGAGGCTACACCTTC. Residues: CASSPTGTPMFGGYTF.

The J gene is TRBJ2-5, the V gene TRBV7-2; possibly TRBD1 for D (5 bases). Trimming removed 5 bases at V and 7 bases at J, with 20 bases between. The length of the CDR3 is 15 residues. The V gene's germline CDR1 is SGHTA and CDR2 FQGNSA. CDR3 nucleotides: TGTGCCAGCAGCCGGATCCCAGGGCAGCCGGGGACCCAGTACTTC. This sequence encodes CASSRIPGQPGTQYF. The complete variable domain, with remaining parts taken from reference TRBV7-2 and TRBJ2-5, reads GAGVSQSPSNKVTEKGKDVELRCDPISGHTALYWYRQSLGQGLEFLIYFQGNSAPDKSGLPSDRFSAERTGGSVSTLTIQRTQQEDSAVYLCASSRIPGQPGTQYFGPGTRLLVL.

Only a few counts were recorded for this clone. The chain is built from TRBV30 and TRBJ2-3; possibly TRBD2 for D (6 bases). CDR1 and CDR2 from the germline V gene are GTSNPN and SVGIG (reference sequence). The CDR3 totals 16 residues. The V end was cut by 1 base, the J end by 6 bases, with 20 bases between. In DNA, the CDR3 is TGTGCCTGGAGTGACTCCCCTCTAGCGTCCAGGGATACGCAGTATTTT. It is translated as CAWSDSPLASRDTQYF.

CDR3 amino acids: CASSQDFGTEAFF. CDR3 DNA sequence: TGTGCCAGCAGTCAGGATTTCGGCACTGAAGCTTTCTTT. The chain has TRBV25-1 and TRBJ1-1; D call uncertain. Germline V lookup: CDR1 MGHDK, CDR2 SYGVNS. The CDR3 length is 13 residues. V shed 5 bases and J shed 4 bases, with 11 bases lying between them.

J is TRBJ1-2 and V is TRBV30; D ambiguous. Germline CDR1 is GTSNPN and CDR2 is SVGIG (reference sequence). The CDR3 is made up of 14 amino acids. V lost 2 bases and J lost 2, with 12 bases in between. In DNA form, the CDR3 reads TGTGCCTGGAGTCTGGAGATTAGGAACTATGGCTACACCTTC. It is translated as CAWSLEIRNYGYTF.

This clone has only a few counts. Different DNA sequences within this sample yield the same CDR3. The gene calls are TRBV30 and TRBJ1-5, with D uncertain. The CDR3 has 13 amino acids. The germline CDR1 and CDR2 sequences are GTSNPN and SVGIG (reference sequence). V was clipped by 5 bases and J by 0 bases, with 8 bases between them. The CDR3 DNA reads TGTGCCTGGGGACGGGATAGCAATCAGCCCCAGCATTTT. Amino acids: CAWGRDSNQPQHF.